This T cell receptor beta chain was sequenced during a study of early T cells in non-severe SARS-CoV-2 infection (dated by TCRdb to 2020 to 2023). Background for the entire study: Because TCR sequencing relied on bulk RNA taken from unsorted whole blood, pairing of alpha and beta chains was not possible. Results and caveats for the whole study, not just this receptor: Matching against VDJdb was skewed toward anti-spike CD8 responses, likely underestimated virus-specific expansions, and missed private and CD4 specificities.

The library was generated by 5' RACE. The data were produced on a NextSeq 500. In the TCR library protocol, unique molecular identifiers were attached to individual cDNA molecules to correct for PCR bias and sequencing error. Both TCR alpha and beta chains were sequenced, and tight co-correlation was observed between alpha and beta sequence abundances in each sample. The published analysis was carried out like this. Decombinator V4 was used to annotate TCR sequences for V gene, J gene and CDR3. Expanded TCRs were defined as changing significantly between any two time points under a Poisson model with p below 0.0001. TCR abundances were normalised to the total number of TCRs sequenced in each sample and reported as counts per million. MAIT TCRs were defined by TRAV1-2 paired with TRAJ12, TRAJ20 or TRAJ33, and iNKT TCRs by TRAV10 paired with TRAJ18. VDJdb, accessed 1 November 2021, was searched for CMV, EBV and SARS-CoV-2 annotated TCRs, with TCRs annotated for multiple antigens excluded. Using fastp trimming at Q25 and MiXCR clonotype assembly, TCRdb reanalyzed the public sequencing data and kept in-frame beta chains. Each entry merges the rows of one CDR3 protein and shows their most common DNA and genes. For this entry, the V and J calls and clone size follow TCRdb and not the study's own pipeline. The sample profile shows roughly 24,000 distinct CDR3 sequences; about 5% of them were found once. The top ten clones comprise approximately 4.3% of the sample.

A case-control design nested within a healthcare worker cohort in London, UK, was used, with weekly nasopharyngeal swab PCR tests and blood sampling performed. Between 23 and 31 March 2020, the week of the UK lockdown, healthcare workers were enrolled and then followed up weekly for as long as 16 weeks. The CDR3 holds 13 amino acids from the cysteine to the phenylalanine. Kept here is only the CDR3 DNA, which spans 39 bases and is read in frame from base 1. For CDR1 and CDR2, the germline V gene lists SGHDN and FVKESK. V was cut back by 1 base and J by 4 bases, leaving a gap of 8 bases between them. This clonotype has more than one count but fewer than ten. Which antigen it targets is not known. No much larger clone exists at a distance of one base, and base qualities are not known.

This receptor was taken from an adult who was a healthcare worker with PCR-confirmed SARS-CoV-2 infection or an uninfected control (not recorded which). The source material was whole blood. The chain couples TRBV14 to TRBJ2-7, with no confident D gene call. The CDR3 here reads CASSQVMGYEQYF. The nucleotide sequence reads TGTGCCAGCAGCCAAGTCATGGGGTACGAGCAGTACTTC.